The clone carrying this TCR beta chain was counted at least ten times. The target antigen is unknown. The entry originates in a study of T cell repertoires in cytomegalovirus infection. Study in general: Signatures in public TCR beta sequences pointed to both CMV infection and matching HLA type. General study results and limits: Based on cumulative public TCR beta family frequency, carriers of CMV plus the relevant HLA were identified. The ex vivo response was dominated by HLA-C-restricted CMV-specific TCR beta clonotypes.

This CDR3 has 14 residues. Germline V gene data show CDR1 as SGHTA and CDR2 as FQGNSA. Trimming at V came to 4 bases and at J to 4 bases, leaving 7 bases not matched to a gene. MiXCR, applied by TCRdb to the reads, yields one record per CDR3 protein. The data hold a few hundred thousand distinct CDR3 sequences, with roughly 15% observed a single time. This TCR derives from a human donor in good health (CMV status not recorded). Some clones in this sample may be carry-over from other donors' samples. The V and J genes are TRBV7-2 and TRBJ2-7, with TRBD1 matching over 7 bases. Sequenced material: PBMCs. The CDR3 spells CASSSGQLKYEQYF. The CDR3 nucleotides are TGTGCCAGCAGCTCGGGACAGCTAAAATACGAGCAGTACTTC.